The next 19 T cell receptor beta chains were all read from a single sample in a study of T-cell memory formation after mild COVID-19. Each CDR3 protein is one row after TCRdb ran MiXCR on the 5' RACE reads. Seen here are about 200,000 distinct CDR3 sequences, 15% to 20% observed once, and the top ten hold 2.4%. Sample: PBMCs or a T cell subset sorted from them (not recorded which). All receptors come from an adult woman who had mild COVID-19 (a few samples of this study predate the infection). Cell type and time point are not known.

J is TRBJ1-3 and V is TRBV7-8, with 7 bases fitting TRBD1. CDR3 length: 16 residues. J lost 3 bases, V lost 1 base, and 6 bases had no gene match. The germline V gene has CDR1 SGHVS and CDR2 FQNEAQ. The CDR3 spells CASSLGQGVGGNTIYF. In DNA, the CDR3 is TGTGCCAGCAGCTTAGGACAGGGCGTAGGTGGAAACACCATATATTTT.

A few counts support this clonotype. The CDR3 DNA reads TGTGCCACCAGCAGAAAGACCCAGGGGGCGCGAACAGATACGCAGTATTTT. As protein: CATSRKTQGARTDTQYF. V is TRBV15 and J is TRBJ2-3; 8 bases agree with TRBD1. CDR3 size: 17 residues. V trimming: 2 bases; J trimming: 3 bases; junction bases outside the gene matches: 10. Per the germline V gene, CDR1 is LNHNV and CDR2 is YYDKDF (reference sequence).

The chain links TRBV7-2 to TRBJ2-1; tentative D call: TRBD2 (5 bases). Germline V CDR1 and CDR2: SGHTA, FQGNSA. The V and J ends lost 5 bases and 5 bases respectively, with 19 bases between them. The CDR3 is made up of 16 amino acids. The CDR3: CASSRWAGDSNNEQFF. Written as DNA, the CDR3 is TGTGCCAGCAGCCGCTGGGCGGGCGATTCTAACAATGAGCAGTTCTTC.

This clonotype was detected a few times. The chain has TRBV5-6 and TRBJ2-1, with D perhaps being TRBD1 or TRBD2 (5 bases each). Germline CDR1 reads SGHDT; CDR2 reads YYEEEE. V lost 3 bases and J 0 bases, leaving 13 bases between the germline ends. The CDR3 sequence is 16 residues long. CDR3 sequence: CASSSTGTDSYNEQFF. As DNA, the CDR3 is TGTGCCAGCAGCTCGACCGGGACGGACTCCTACAATGAGCAGTTCTTC.

This sequence joins TRBV30 and TRBJ1-5; maybe TRBD1 (6 bases). The CDR3 runs 13 residues. The germline V gene encodes CDR1 GTSNPN and CDR2 SVGIG (reference sequence). Trimming left V 5 bases short and J 6 bases short, with 14 bases between. CDR3 residues: CAWEEQGGQPQHF. CDR3 coding DNA: TGTGCCTGGGAGGAACAAGGGGGTCAGCCCCAGCATTTT.

Here the CDR3 reads CATSRDRINEKLFF. The CDR3 DNA reads TGTGCCACCAGCAGAGACAGGATTAATGAAAAACTGTTTTTT. The V and J genes are TRBV15 and TRBJ1-4; D gene unclear. Trimming stripped 0 bases from V and 4 bases from J, with 6 bases between. Germline-derived CDR1 and CDR2 are LNHNV and YYDKDF (reference sequence). The CDR3 has 14 residues.

This sequence joins TRBV5-6 and TRBJ1-2, with TRBD1 as a possible D gene (6 bases). CDR3 length equals 16 residues. Germline values: CDR1 SGHDT, CDR2 YYEEEE. The V gene lost 4 bases and the J gene lost 4 bases, with 20 bases spanning the gap. The CDR3 spells CASSPGGYREIYGYTF. As DNA, the CDR3 is TGTGCCAGCAGCCCGGGTGGATACAGGGAAATCTATGGCTACACCTTC.

The V gene is TRBV15, the J gene TRBJ1-5, with unresolved D. The germline V and J ends were trimmed by 5 bases and 4 bases, with 6 bases remaining between them. Germline V gives CDR1 LNHNV, CDR2 YYDKDF (reference sequence). This CDR3 contains 12 residues. CDR3 DNA: TGTGCCACCAGCTGGGCGAATCAGCCCCAGCATTTT. It codes for CATSWANQPQHF.

This clonotype has a handful of counts. The chain uses TRBV7-9 and TRBJ1-2, with TRBD1 as a possible D gene (5 bases). Germline CDR1 and CDR2: SEHNR and FQNEAQ (reference sequence). The CDR3 has 13 residues. The ends were cut back, 1 base at V and 8 bases at J, with 11 bases in the middle. CDR3 DNA: TGTGCCAGCAGCTTAGGAGGGACTAGAGGCTACACCTTC. It encodes CASSLGGTRGYTF.

Many counts were recorded for this clonotype. This CDR3 is CASSVDGGYSYNEQFF. The CDR3 nucleotides read TGTGCCAGCAGCGTAGATGGCGGATACTCCTACAATGAGCAGTTCTTC. This rearrangement joins TRBV9 to TRBJ2-1; D gene uncertain. CDR3 length equals 16 residues. The germline V gene encodes CDR1 SGDLS and CDR2 YYNGEE. Trimming removed 0 bases from V and 0 bases from J, with 10 bases in between.

This clonotype was seen a handful of times. V and J are TRBV12-5 and TRBJ1-1; 9 bases map to TRBD1. The CDR3 has 15 residues. J lost 5 bases, V lost 0 bases, and 4 bases had no gene match. Germline V gene data show CDR1 as LGHNT and CDR2 as FRNRAP. DNA of the CDR3: TGTGCTAGTGGTTTGGTTACAGGGGGCAGGACTGAAGCTTTCTTT. This codes for CASGLVTGGRTEAFF.

This chain links TRBV7-9 with TRBJ2-1; weak D call: TRBD1 (6 bases). CDR3 length: 14 residues. Germline loops: CDR1 SEHNR, CDR2 FQNEAQ (reference sequence). The V end lost 5 bases, the J end lost 6 bases, and 14 bases lay between the germline ends. Written as DNA, the CDR3 is TGTGCCAGCAGCCTAGACAGGTACAGCAATGAGCAGTTCTTC. The encoded protein is CASSLDRYSNEQFF.

There are a few counts of this clonotype. This rearrangement joins TRBV5-1 to TRBJ2-4; D is unresolved. CDR3 length: 14 residues. The V gene's germline CDR1 is SGHRS and CDR2 YFSETQ. V gave up 5 bases and J gave up 6 bases, with 15 bases separating them. CDR3 residues: CASSPGSFGNIQYF. For the CDR3, the DNA is TGCGCCAGCAGTCCCGGATCATTCGGAAACATTCAGTACTTC.

This clonotype was observed a handful of times. J is TRBJ2-1 and V is TRBV6-5; D may be TRBD1 or TRBD2 (6 bases each). There are 19 residues in the CDR3. V was cut by 4 bases and J by 0 bases, with 22 bases left in between. The germline CDR1 and CDR2 sequences are MNHEY and SVGAGI. The CDR3 protein is CASSSSKRVWTDSYNEQFF. The CDR3 DNA follows: TGTGCCAGCAGTTCTTCTAAGCGGGTTTGGACAGACTCCTACAATGAGCAGTTCTTC.

This sequence joins TRBV6-1 and TRBJ2-7; D not resolved. Germline V gene data show CDR1 as MNHNS and CDR2 as SASEGT. The CDR3 is 15 residues long. V was clipped by 5 bases and J by 0 bases, with 14 bases between them. The CDR3 is CASSHPFPSSYEQYF. The CDR3 region has the DNA TGTGCCAGCAGTCATCCCTTCCCGAGCTCCTACGAGCAGTACTTC.

This clonotype was seen only a few times. J is TRBJ2-3 and V is TRBV25-1; D gene uncertain. This CDR3 spans 11 amino acids. Trimming removed 8 bases from V and 6 bases from J, with 9 bases in between. Per germline, CDR1 MGHDK and CDR2 SYGVNS. As DNA, the CDR3 is TGTGCCAGCGGTTTGGGGGATACGCAGTATTTT. This translates into CASGLGDTQYF.

This clonotype came up a few times. V and J are TRBV24-1 and TRBJ2-2; D gene ambiguous. The CDR3 sequence is 14 residues long. Trimming left V 2 bases short and J 2 bases short, with 5 bases between. The germline V gene encodes CDR1 KGHDR and CDR2 SFDVKD. CDR3 sequence (DNA): TGTGCCACCAGTGATTACAGTAACACCGGGGAGCTGTTTTTT. Residues: CATSDYSNTGELFF.

The rearrangement joins TRBV21-1 to TRBJ1-1; whether TRBD1, the table's D call, matches the DNA was not checked. TRBV21-1 is a documented pseudogene. This CDR3 is built from 23 residues. CDR3 sequence reads: CASSKGRGPRGPHYPFMNTEAFF. CDR3 DNA sequence: TGTGCCAGCAGCAAAGGAAGGGGACCGAGGGGCCCCCATTATCCTTTTATGAACACTGAAGCTTTCTTT.

The chain couples TRBV5-1 to TRBJ2-7; D not certain. Trimming stripped 0 bases from V and 7 bases from J, with 26 bases between. The CDR3 loop spans 18 amino acids. Germline V gives CDR1 SGHRS, CDR2 YFSETQ. This chain's CDR3 is CASSLGSVLGTAPEEQYF. In DNA form, the CDR3 reads TGCGCCAGCAGCTTGGGGTCGGTATTGGGCACGGCCCCGGAGGAGCAGTACTTC.